Presented here are 32 T cell receptor beta chains from one specimen sequenced in a study of blood T cell repertoires in COVID-19. Clones were sequenced by immunoSEQ multiplex PCR, and TCRdb holds only the in-frame ones, with some missing. Counted here are about 230,000 clones, over 70% occurring once; the ten biggest clones make up over 3.5%. The sequencing input was PBMCs or T cells enriched from blood (not recorded which). These TCRs come from a woman in her 30s who had been exposed to COVID-19.

This clone was detected only once. The chain carries TRBV2 and TRBJ2-3; tentatively, D is TRBD2 (6 bases). Trimming removed 8 bases at V and 4 bases at J, with 7 bases between. CDR3 length: 11 residues. Germline V lookup: CDR1 SNHLY, CDR2 FYNNEI. CDR3 DNA: TGTGCCAGCTGGGGGGCAGATACGCAGTATTTT. Its translation: CASWGADTQYF.

The chain is built from TRBV5-1 and TRBJ2-7; D gene unclear. V was trimmed by 0 bases and J by 4 bases, leaving 8 bases between them. This CDR3 has 13 amino acids. CDR1 is SGHRS, CDR2 YFSETQ, per germline. As DNA, the CDR3 is TGCGCCAGCAGCTTGGCGTCGAGATACGAGCAGTACTTC. Its protein product is CASSLASRYEQYF.

The chain joins TRBV15 to TRBJ2-7; 11 bases agree with TRBD2. The J segment lost 3 bases and the V segment lost 6 bases, leaving 1 base of the junction unmatched. Germline V gene sequence: CDR1 LNHNV, CDR2 YYDKDF (reference sequence). There are 13 residues in the CDR3. The CDR3 bases are TGTGCCACCAGGACTAGCGGGGACTACGAGCAGTACTTC. Its protein is CATRTSGDYEQYF.

DNA for the CDR3: TGCGCCAGCAGCTTCTTTACAGGGGCAGAAGGCTACACCTTC. It is translated as CASSFFTGAEGYTF. The V and J genes are TRBV5-1 and TRBJ1-2; the match to TRBD1 covers 7 bases. Looked up from germline, CDR1 is SGHRS and CDR2 is YFSETQ. There are 14 residues in the CDR3. V was clipped by 2 bases and J by 8 bases; unmatched bases: 9.

V usage is TRBV5-6 and J usage is TRBJ2-1, with TRBD1 identical over 7 bases. The CDR3 loop spans 15 amino acids. The germline CDR1 and CDR2 sequences are SGHDT and YYEEEE. After removal of 0 bases from V and 4 bases from J, the junction contained 4 bases not matched to a gene. CDR3 protein: CASSLGSRGYNEQFF. The CDR3, as DNA: TGTGCCAGCAGCTTGGGATCCAGGGGGTACAATGAGCAGTTCTTC.

The chain recombines TRBV28 with TRBJ2-3; D remains unclear. CDR1 MDHEN and CDR2 SYDVKM come from the germline V gene. V was trimmed by 2 bases and J by 3 bases, leaving 12 bases between them. The CDR3 is 15 amino acids. The CDR3 DNA reads as TGTGCCAGCAGTTTAGTCCGTATGGAGACAGATACGCAGTATTTT. Encoded protein: CASSLVRMETDTQYF.

J is TRBJ1-2 and V is TRBV4-2, with D maybe TRBD1 (6 bases). Germline assignment: CDR1 LGHNA and CDR2 YNFKEQ. V was clipped by 2 bases and J by 3 bases, with 10 bases between them. This CDR3 contains 14 residues. The CDR3 nucleotides read TGTGCCAGCAGCCAAATTAGGACAGACTATGGCTACACCTTC. Its protein product is CASSQIRTDYGYTF.

CDR3 nucleotides: TGTGCCAGCAGCTTAGGGGGGGAGTCCTACAATGAGCAGTTCTTC. It codes for CASSLGGESYNEQFF. The rearrangement links TRBV11-3 to TRBJ2-1; D is perhaps TRBD2 (6 bases). CDR1 is SGHNT and CDR2 is YENEEA in the germline V gene. V was clipped by 1 base and J by 1 base, with 8 bases between them. The CDR3 is 15 residues long. Using reference TRBV11-3 and TRBJ2-1 for the parts outside the CDR3, the full variable domain is EAGVVQSPRYKIIEKKQPVAFWCNPISGHNTLYWYLQNLGQGPELLIRYENEEAVDDSQLPKDRFSAERLKGVDSTLKIQPAELGDSAVYLCASSLGGESYNEQFFGPGTRLTVL.

The chain uses TRBV21-1 and TRBJ1-1; the DNA was not used to check the table's D call, TRBD1. TRBV21-1 is a documented pseudogene. The length of the CDR3 is 11 residues. The CDR3 nucleotides are TGTGCCAGCAGCAAAGAGGGGGACGCTTTCTTT. This codes for CASSKEGDAFF.

V is TRBV2 and J is TRBJ1-4, with 7 bases aligning to TRBD1. Germline V CDR1 and CDR2: SNHLY, FYNNEI. The ends lost 7 bases at V and 5 bases at J; junction bases unmatched: 7. This CDR3 contains 14 residues. DNA of the CDR3: TGTGCCAGCAACCGGCGACAGGGAAATGAAAAACTGTTTTTT. It specifies CASNRRQGNEKLFF.

CDR3 protein: CASSPPLPAGGGNEQFF. For the CDR3, the DNA is TGTGCCAGCAGCCCACCCCTGCCAGCGGGAGGGGGGAATGAGCAGTTCTTC. This chain joins TRBV9 and TRBJ2-1; 10 nucleotides match TRBD2. Losses at the gene ends were 4 bases for V and 7 bases for J; bases not matched to a gene: 14. Per germline, CDR1 SGDLS and CDR2 YYNGEE. The CDR3 loop spans 17 amino acids.

The chain has TRBV28 and TRBJ1-1; D might be TRBD1 (6 bases). V shed 11 bases and J shed 1 base, with 14 bases lying between them. This CDR3 contains 13 residues. Germline loops: CDR1 MDHEN, CDR2 SYDVKM. The chain's CDR3 is CAGQIQGNTEAFF. CDR3 in DNA: TGTGCCGGCCAGATACAGGGGAACACTGAAGCTTTCTTT. The variable domain in full, completed from reference TRBV28 and TRBJ1-1, reads DVKVTQSSRYLVKRTGEKVFLECVQDMDHENMFWYRQDPGLGLRLIYFSYDVKMKEKGDIPEGYSVSREKKERFSLILESASTNQTSMYLCAGQIQGNTEAFFGQGTRLTVV.

The chain couples TRBV28 to TRBJ2-5; TRBD2 agrees at 13 bases. After removal of 6 bases from V and 4 bases from J, the junction contained 2 bases not matched to a gene. CDR3 size: 14 residues. Per germline, CDR1 MDHEN and CDR2 SYDVKM. DNA of the CDR3: TGTGCCAGCAGAGGACTAGCGGGAGTAGAGACCCAGTACTTC. It encodes CASRGLAGVETQYF.

Turning to this clone: Other DNA sequences in the same sample also yield this CDR3. The chain has TRBV20-1 and TRBJ2-7; TRBD1 might be the D (6 bases). V shed 3 bases and J shed 4 bases, with 7 bases lying between them. The germline V gene has CDR1 DFQATT and CDR2 SNEGSKA (reference sequence). The CDR3 spans 11 residues. Here the CDR3 reads CSARDSYEQYF. CDR3 nucleotides: TGCAGTGCTAGGGACAGTTACGAGCAGTACTTC.

The CDR3 region has the DNA TGTGCCAGCAGCCGGACAGGGTTCGGGGAGACCCAGTACTTC. Its translation: CASSRTGFGETQYF. The chain couples TRBV2 to TRBJ2-5; the match to TRBD1 covers 8 bases. In germline, CDR1 is SNHLY, CDR2 FYNNEI. The V segment lost 6 bases and the J segment 5 bases; nucleotides outside the gene matches: 8. CDR3 length: 14 amino acids.

The rearrangement joins TRBV5-1 to TRBJ1-4, with D unclear. Trimming took off 0 bases at V and 4 bases at J, with 16 bases between the two ends. CDR3 length equals 17 residues. In germline, CDR1 is SGHRS, CDR2 YFSETQ. The CDR3 protein is CASSLVPLAQNNEKLFF. DNA of the CDR3: TGCGCCAGCAGCTTGGTTCCCCTTGCACAGAATAATGAAAAACTGTTTTTT.

The V and J genes are TRBV2 and TRBJ2-7; 9 nucleotides agree with TRBD1. The junction had 13 bases not matched to a gene; V was cut back by 3 bases and J by 7 bases. In germline, CDR1 is SNHLY, CDR2 FYNNEI. This CDR3 has 16 residues. CDR3 amino acids: CASSDSLTGGEEEQYF. CDR3 nucleotides: TGTGCCAGCAGTGACTCCCTCACAGGGGGCGAGGAAGAGCAGTACTTC. The whole variable domain, filled in from reference TRBV2 and TRBJ2-7, reads EPEVTQTPSHQVTQMGQEVILRCVPISNHLYFYWYRQILGQKVEFLVSFYNNEISEKSEIFDDQFSVERPDGSNFTLKIRSTKLEDSAMYFCASSDSLTGGEEEQYFGPGTRLTVT.

The J gene is TRBJ1-2, the V gene TRBV19; D not certain. Trimming took off 3 bases at V and 8 bases at J, with 10 bases between the two ends. CDR3 size: 12 residues. Germline CDR1 reads LNHDA; CDR2 reads SQIVND (reference sequence). In DNA form, the CDR3 reads TGTGCCAGTAGTATTGCCCGGGTGGGCTACACCTTC. This encodes CASSIARVGYTF.

The chain has TRBV30 and TRBJ1-2, with 7 positions matching TRBD1. The germline gives CDR1 GTSNPN, CDR2 SVGIG (reference sequence). The CDR3 runs to 14 residues. Losses at the gene ends were 4 bases for V and 4 bases for J; bases not matched to a gene: 9. The CDR3 loop is CAWTQGQWGYGYTF. The CDR3 region has the DNA TGTGCCTGGACCCAGGGACAGTGGGGCTATGGCTACACCTTC.

The chain is built from TRBV11-3 and TRBJ2-3, with 8 bases that match TRBD1. Trimming removed 3 bases from V and 4 bases from J; junction bases left unmatched: 12. The CDR3 loop spans 17 amino acids. Looked up from germline, CDR1 is SGHNT and CDR2 is YENEEA. The CDR3 loop reads CASSFRGPGGSADTQYF. In DNA, the CDR3 is TGTGCCAGCAGCTTCCGAGGGCCAGGGGGCAGTGCAGATACGCAGTATTTT.

This clone was recorded once. This chain uses TRBV30 with TRBJ1-2; D ambiguous. This CDR3 is built from 15 residues. In germline, CDR1 is GTSNPN, CDR2 SVGIG (reference sequence). The ends were cut back, 1 base at V and 4 bases at J, with 16 bases in the middle. The CDR3 sequence is CAWSAGREGLYGYTF. CDR3 DNA sequence: TGTGCCTGGAGTGCCGGCCGGGAGGGTCTCTATGGCTACACCTTC.

This chain connects TRBV6-5 to TRBJ1-1; TRBD1 aligns across 10 bases. V lost 2 bases to trimming and J lost 6 bases; unmatched junction nucleotides: 3. Germline V gene lookup returns CDR1 MNHEY and CDR2 SVGAGI. CDR3 length: 14 residues. The CDR3 DNA follows: TGTGCCAGCAGTTACCGACAGGGGGCGGCTGAAGCTTTCTTT. It codes for CASSYRQGAAEAFF.

The chain is built from TRBV5-1 and TRBJ1-6; 10 nucleotides match TRBD1. Germline trimming cut 3 bases from V and 9 bases from J; bases unmatched to any gene: 6. The CDR3 sequence is 15 residues long. Germline V gene data show CDR1 as SGHRS and CDR2 as YFSETQ. This CDR3 is CASSSSGTGVSPLHF. The CDR3 region has the DNA TGCGCCAGCAGCTCTTCCGGGACAGGGGTTTCACCCCTCCACTTT. The whole variable domain, remainder taken from reference TRBV5-1 and TRBJ1-6, is KAGVTQTPRYLIKTRGQQVTLSCSPISGHRSVSWYQQTPGQGLQFLFEYFSETQRNKGNFPGRFSGRQFSNSRSEMNVSTLELGDSALYLCASSSSGTGVSPLHFGNGTRLTVT.

This clone was seen more than once but under ten times. This chain joins TRBV5-1 and TRBJ1-2, with D perhaps TRBD1 (6 bases). V was clipped by 4 bases and J by 1 base, with 11 bases between them. CDR1 and CDR2 (germline): SGHRS, YFSETQ. The length of the CDR3 is 14 residues. This CDR3 reads CASSPRTDNYGYTF. The CDR3 nucleotides are TGCGCCAGCAGCCCCAGGACAGATAACTATGGCTACACCTTC.

The chain joins TRBV2 to TRBJ2-7; 12 nucleotides match TRBD2. Germline-derived CDR1 and CDR2 are SNHLY and FYNNEI. J gave up 4 bases and V 5 bases, and 12 bases lay outside the gene matches. The CDR3 length is 17 residues. CDR3 coding DNA: TGTGCCAGCAGTTTTATGAAGACCGGGACTAGCGGGTACGAGCAGTACTTC. As protein: CASSFMKTGTSGYEQYF.

The rearrangement links TRBV4-1 to TRBJ1-5; tentatively, D is TRBD1 (5 bases). CDR1 and CDR2 (germline): MGHRA, YSYEKL. The CDR3 is 15 amino acids. Trimming took off 2 bases at V and 0 bases at J, with 8 bases between the two ends. The CDR3 spells CASSQQGGSNQPQHF. DNA for the CDR3: TGCGCCAGCAGCCAACAGGGCGGTAGCAATCAGCCCCAGCATTTT.

CDR3: CASSLLQGSGYGYTF. The CDR3 DNA reads as TGCGCCAGCAGCCTCTTACAGGGAAGCGGCTATGGCTACACCTTC. The chain links TRBV4-1 to TRBJ1-2; possible D gene TRBD1, 6 bases. From germline, CDR1 is MGHRA and CDR2 YSYEKL. The V end was cut by 4 bases, the J end by 4 bases, with 16 bases between. The CDR3 has 15 residues.

This chain uses TRBV5-1 with TRBJ1-1; D call uncertain. This CDR3 contains 15 residues. V shed 0 bases and J shed 0 bases, with 9 bases lying between them. The germline CDR1 and CDR2 sequences are SGHRS and YFSETQ. CDR3 coding DNA: TGCGCCAGCAGCTTGGTTTCCGGGATGAACACTGAAGCTTTCTTT. It is translated as CASSLVSGMNTEAFF.

The V call is TRBV30, the J call TRBJ1-1; D remains ambiguous. This CDR3 is built from 10 residues. CDR1 GTSNPN and CDR2 SVGIG come from the germline V gene (reference sequence). The V end lost 3 bases, the J end lost 8 bases, and 7 bases lay between the germline ends. The CDR3 nucleotides are TGTGCCTGGAGCCCGACAGAAGCTTTCTTT. Translated, it gives CAWSPTEAFF.

This rearrangement joins TRBV5-1 to TRBJ2-3; weak D call: TRBD2 (5 bases). Germline lookup yields CDR1 SGHRS and CDR2 YFSETQ. V was trimmed by 0 bases and J by 4 bases, leaving 9 bases between them. The CDR3 spans 14 residues. The CDR3: CASSLEPGSDTQYF. In nucleotides, the CDR3 is TGCGCCAGCAGCTTGGAGCCGGGATCAGATACGCAGTATTTT.

This chain joins TRBV2 and TRBJ2-1; D might be TRBD2 (6 bases). This CDR3 contains 15 residues. The germline V gene encodes CDR1 SNHLY and CDR2 FYNNEI. Trimming shortened V by 5 bases and J by 7 bases, and 18 bases separated the two germline ends. CDR3 region: CASSWDSSMGNEQFF. As DNA, the CDR3 is TGTGCCAGCAGTTGGGACTCCTCAATGGGGAATGAGCAGTTCTTC.

The chain joins TRBV18 to TRBJ2-1; maybe TRBD2 (6 bases). Deletions cut 0 bases from V and 4 bases from J, with 13 bases between. Germline V gene lookup returns CDR1 KGHSH and CDR2 LQKENI. The CDR3 loop spans 16 amino acids. The CDR3 region is CASSPPSGREYNEQFF. CDR3 DNA sequence: TGTGCCAGCTCACCACCCTCCGGGAGAGAATACAATGAGCAGTTCTTC.